This note documents a single TCR beta chain sequence. This sample was included in a study of control samples from healthy donors and cancer patients. TCRdb keeps only in-frame clones here, not all; method: immunoSEQ multiplex PCR. The sample holds some 79,000 clones; 93% are singletons and the top ten take roughly 1.2%. The CDR3 consists of 15 residues. Germline V gene sequence: CDR1 SGHTA, CDR2 FQGNSA. With 2 bases removed from V and 5 bases from J, the gap between germline ends came to 15 bases. The rearrangement joins TRBV7-2 to TRBJ1-1; weak D call: TRBD1 (6 bases). The specimen was PBMCs. This TCR was sampled from a woman in her 40s with lung cancer. In nucleotides, the CDR3 is TGTGCCAGCAGCTTATATACAGGGTGGGGAACTGAAGCTTTCTTT. It codes for CASSLYTGWGTEAFF.